This TCR beta chain derives from a study of blood T cells in healthy people across ages. Alongside a J-beta primer mix, a sample-barcoded 5' primer served in a second PCR lasting about 7 to 12 cycles. MiXCR, applied by TCRdb to the 5' RACE reads, yields one record per CDR3 protein. The sample has 1.5 million to 1.9 million distinct CDR3 sequences, about 45% seen once. Germline assignment: CDR1 MNHEY and CDR2 SMNVEV (reference sequence). V was clipped by 3 bases and J by 7 bases; unmatched bases: 13. This CDR3 is built from 16 residues. The sequence was collected from a woman between 18 and 29 years old in good health. The V gene is TRBV27, the J gene TRBJ2-5; 8 nucleotides align to TRBD2. The source material was blood. CDR3 coding DNA: TGTGCCAGCAGTTTTGGTTTCCGCGGGAGGAAGGGGACCCAGTACTTC. The encoded protein is CASSFGFRGRKGTQYF.